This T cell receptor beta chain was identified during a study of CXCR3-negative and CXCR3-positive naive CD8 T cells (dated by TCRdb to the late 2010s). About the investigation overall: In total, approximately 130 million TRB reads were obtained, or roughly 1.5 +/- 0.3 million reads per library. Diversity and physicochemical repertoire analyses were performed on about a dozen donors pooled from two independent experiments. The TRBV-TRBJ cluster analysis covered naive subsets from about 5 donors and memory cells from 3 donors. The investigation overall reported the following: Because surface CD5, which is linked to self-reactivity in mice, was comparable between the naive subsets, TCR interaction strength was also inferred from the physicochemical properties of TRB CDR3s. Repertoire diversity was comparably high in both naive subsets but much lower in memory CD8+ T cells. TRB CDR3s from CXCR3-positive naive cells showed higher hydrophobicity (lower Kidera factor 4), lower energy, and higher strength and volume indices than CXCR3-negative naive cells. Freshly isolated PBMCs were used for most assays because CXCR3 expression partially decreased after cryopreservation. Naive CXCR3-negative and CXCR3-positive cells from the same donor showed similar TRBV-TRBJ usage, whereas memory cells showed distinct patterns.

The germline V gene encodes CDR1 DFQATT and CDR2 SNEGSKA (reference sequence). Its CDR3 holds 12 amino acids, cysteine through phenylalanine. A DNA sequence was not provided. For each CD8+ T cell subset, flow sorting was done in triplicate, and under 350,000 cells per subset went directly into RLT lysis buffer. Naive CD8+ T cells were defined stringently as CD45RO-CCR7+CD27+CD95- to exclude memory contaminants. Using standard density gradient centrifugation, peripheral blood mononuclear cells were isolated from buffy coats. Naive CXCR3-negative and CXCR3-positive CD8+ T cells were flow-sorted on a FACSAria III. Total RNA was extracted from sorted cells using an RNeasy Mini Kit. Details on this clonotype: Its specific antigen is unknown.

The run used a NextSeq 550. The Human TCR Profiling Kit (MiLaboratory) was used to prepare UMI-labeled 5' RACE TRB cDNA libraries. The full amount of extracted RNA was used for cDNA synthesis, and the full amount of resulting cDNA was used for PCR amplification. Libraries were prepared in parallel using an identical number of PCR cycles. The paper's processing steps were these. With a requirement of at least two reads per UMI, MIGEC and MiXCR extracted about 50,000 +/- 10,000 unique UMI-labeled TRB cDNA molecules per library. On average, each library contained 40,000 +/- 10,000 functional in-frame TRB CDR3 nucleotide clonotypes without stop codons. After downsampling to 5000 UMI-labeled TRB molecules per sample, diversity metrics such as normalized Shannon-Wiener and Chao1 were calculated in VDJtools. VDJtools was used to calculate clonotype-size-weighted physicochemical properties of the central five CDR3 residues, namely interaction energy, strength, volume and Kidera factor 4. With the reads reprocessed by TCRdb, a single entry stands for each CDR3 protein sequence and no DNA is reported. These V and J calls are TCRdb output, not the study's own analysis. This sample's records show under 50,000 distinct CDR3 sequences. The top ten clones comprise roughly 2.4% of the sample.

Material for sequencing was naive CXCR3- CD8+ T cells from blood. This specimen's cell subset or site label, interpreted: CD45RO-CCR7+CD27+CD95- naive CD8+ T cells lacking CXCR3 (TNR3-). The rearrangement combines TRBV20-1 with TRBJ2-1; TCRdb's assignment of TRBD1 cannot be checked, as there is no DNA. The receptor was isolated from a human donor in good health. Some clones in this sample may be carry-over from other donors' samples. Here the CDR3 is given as CSWLAGYNEQFF.